This T cell receptor (beta chain) was sequenced in a study of vaccination effects on CD4 cells after COVID-19. Before sequencing took place, the ViraFEST assay used viral peptide pools to expand antigen-specific CD4+ T cells. Cultured cells yielded isolated CD4+ T cells after approximately nine days. Previously uninfected by SARS-CoV-2, the vaccine recipients also showed negative nucleocapsid antibodies. In culture with roughly 10 IU/ml IL-2 and approximately 9.1 ug/ml peptides, PBMC were grown at 1.5 million to 2 million per well. This clone was picked up a small number of times. Its antigen is not known. The junction departs from the called germline gene at one end, perhaps through a read error. The germline V gene encodes CDR1 SGHKS and CDR2 YYEKEE (reference sequence). The CDR3 is 11 amino acids. Data came from immunoSEQ multiplex PCR; TCRdb stores just in-frame clones and leaves some out. The sample lists 65,000 to 85,000 clones, under 90% occurring once.

The source material was CD4+ T cells from PBMCs cultured with SARS-CoV-2 spike peptides, sampled before COVID-19 vaccination. This TCR was sampled from a human donor who received a COVID-19 vaccine. The V call is TRBV5-5, the J call TRBJ1-6; D is unclear. The CDR3 spells CASRLGGLLHF. The CDR3 DNA sequence: TGTGCCAGCAGGTTGGGTGGTCTCCTCCACTTT.